This T cell receptor beta chain originates from a study of blood T cell repertoires in COVID-19. Study at large: PBMCs, B-cell-depleted T cells, or T cells provided the cDNA or gDNA that made up the material.

Germline-derived CDR1 and CDR2 are SNHLY and FYNNEI. CDR3 length equals 14 residues. The V gene lost 3 bases and the J gene lost 8 bases, with 11 bases spanning the gap. Under the authors' procedure: Using reference gene primer amplification, nucleated cell counts were estimated. Sequencing was performed with immunoSEQ multiplex PCR; in TCRdb, only in-frame clones are kept and a portion is missing. That table furnishes V, J and clone size, whereas the DNA furnished D and trimming. The sample has approximately 140,000 clones, about 80% seen once. Material: peripheral blood. The clonotype was recovered from a human donor in a cohort sampled during active COVID-19. The rearrangement joins TRBV2 to TRBJ1-6, with D unclear. The CDR3 DNA follows: TGTGCCAGCAGTGAGAGGGTTCGGGATTCACCCCTCCACTTT. Its translation is CASSERVRDSPLHF.